This T cell receptor beta chain was found in a study of response to subunit inactivated influenza vaccine. Overall study results and limits: Few new T cells, the authors suggested, are recruited by each seasonal influenza vaccination.

Remarks on this clonotype: Its target is not known.

Deletions cut 6 bases from V and 4 bases from J, with 17 bases between. Per germline, CDR1 WSHSY and CDR2 SAAADI. The CDR3 totals 15 residues. TCRdb reprocessed the RT-PCR reads with MiXCR, giving one entry per CDR3 protein. This table has about 540,000 distinct CDR3 sequences, around 15% appearing once. The rearrangement joins TRBV10-2 to TRBJ2-3; TRBD1 is a possible D gene (8 bases). This specimen was PBMCs from blood, taken roughly 12 days after vaccination. The receptor's source is a man in his fifties who received an inactivated influenza vaccine. CDR3 protein: CASSSTGGVADTQYF. The CDR3 region has the DNA TGCGCCAGCAGCTCAACAGGGGGGGTGGCAGATACGCAGTATTTT.